The 22 T cell receptor beta chains reported below all come from one sample, sequenced in a study of T cell responses to AZD1222 COVID-19 vaccine. Data came from immunoSEQ multiplex PCR; TCRdb stores just in-frame clones and leaves some out. Among over 130,000 clones listed, roughly 89% were seen once. Sequencing was performed on peripheral blood, taken on day 0 of AZD1222 vaccination. The receptors derive from an adult in good health.

This clone was seen a few times. The chain recombines TRBV28 with TRBJ1-2, with no clear D. CDR3 size: 16 residues. V was pared by 5 bases and J by 8 bases, with 24 bases between. Germline loops: CDR1 MDHEN, CDR2 SYDVKM. The CDR3 sequence: CASSPPSEEPYGGYTF. For the CDR3, the DNA is TGTGCCAGCAGTCCCCCGTCGGAGGAGCCCTACGGGGGCTACACCTTC.

The chain carries TRBV19 and TRBJ1-1, with D maybe TRBD1 (5 bases). The CDR3 is 14 amino acids. The V and J ends lost 8 bases and 4 bases respectively, with 17 bases between them. Germline V gives CDR1 LNHDA, CDR2 SQIVND (reference sequence). CDR3 coding DNA: TGTGCCAGTCAAAAGCCAGGGTTCCCCACTGAAGCTTTCTTT. Its translation: CASQKPGFPTEAFF.

The chain couples TRBV7-2 to TRBJ2-7; D uncertain. Between the trimmed V and J ends, which lost 4 bases and 2 bases, there was a span of 9 bases. This CDR3 spans 13 amino acids. The germline CDR1 and CDR2 sequences are SGHTA and FQGNSA. The DNA of the CDR3 is TGTGCCAGCAGCTCCCCAGGCCCCTACGAGCAGTACTTC. This gives the protein CASSSPGPYEQYF.

This chain connects TRBV19 to TRBJ1-2, with unresolved D. The CDR3 loop spans 16 amino acids. Looked up from germline, CDR1 is LNHDA and CDR2 is SQIVND (reference sequence). V lost 4 bases and J 1 base, leaving 16 bases between the germline ends. The CDR3 spells CASSRNSKPLNYGYTF. The CDR3, as DNA: TGTGCCAGTAGTAGGAACAGCAAACCGCTTAACTATGGCTACACCTTC.

The chain combines TRBV6-5 with TRBJ2-7; D might be TRBD1 or TRBD2, each matching 5 bases. The CDR3 totals 14 residues. The germline V and J ends were trimmed by 6 bases and 3 bases, with 15 bases remaining between them. The germline V gene encodes CDR1 MNHEY and CDR2 SVGAGI. The CDR3 nucleotides read TGTGCCAGCAGAAGGGGCGCGGGCCGCTACGAGCAGTACTTC. This codes for CASRRGAGRYEQYF.

CDR3 sequence: CASSPGTGPWGNTEAFF. The DNA for the CDR3 is TGTGCCAGCTCACCAGGGACAGGGCCTTGGGGGAACACTGAAGCTTTCTTT. This chain uses TRBV18 with TRBJ1-1; TRBD1 matches at 9 bases. The V segment lost 2 bases and the J segment 1 base; nucleotides outside the gene matches: 8. The CDR3 spans 17 residues. CDR1 KGHSH and CDR2 LQKENI come from the germline V gene.

The genes are TRBV18 and TRBJ1-2; D might be TRBD1 (6 bases). The V end was cut by 2 bases, the J end by 0 bases, with 16 bases between. Germline V gene sequence: CDR1 KGHSH, CDR2 LQKENI. This CDR3 region has 17 residues. CDR3 sequence (DNA): TGTGCCAGCTCACCAGTCGGGGGCTTGGGTTCTAACTATGGCTACACCTTC. It codes for CASSPVGGLGSNYGYTF.

This clone was observed a single time. The chain combines TRBV7-2 with TRBJ1-5, with D unresolved. V dropped 5 bases and J dropped 3 bases, with 14 bases sitting between them. Germline assignment: CDR1 SGHTA and CDR2 FQGNSA. CDR3 size: 15 residues. This CDR3 reads CASSGSVGPNQPQHF. DNA for the CDR3: TGTGCCAGCAGCGGTTCAGTTGGGCCCAATCAGCCCCAGCATTTT.

Only one count was recorded for this clone. The gene calls are TRBV5-1 and TRBJ2-1; D might be TRBD1 (5 bases). The germline gives CDR1 SGHRS, CDR2 YFSETQ. CDR3 size: 16 residues. Trimming took 4 bases from V and 6 from J, leaving 20 bases between them. This chain's CDR3 is CASSPNRQTTSNEQFF. The CDR3 bases are TGCGCCAGCAGCCCTAACAGGCAAACTACCTCCAATGAGCAGTTCTTC.

The rearrangement links TRBV24-1 to TRBJ2-2; the match to TRBD1 covers 7 bases. The CDR3 spans 16 residues. Per the germline V gene, CDR1 is KGHDR and CDR2 is SFDVKD. The V gene end was trimmed by 3 bases and the J gene end by 4 bases; junction bases not matched to a gene: 7. DNA for the CDR3: TGTGCCACCAGTGATCCAGGGGGTAATAGCACCGGGGAGCTGTTTTTT. Its translation is CATSDPGGNSTGELFF.

The chain has TRBV5-1 and TRBJ1-4; the D gene is possibly TRBD1 (5 bases). V was shortened by 3 bases and J by 4 bases, with 19 bases between the two germline ends. Per germline, CDR1 SGHRS and CDR2 YFSETQ. There are 17 residues in the CDR3. The CDR3, as DNA: TGCGCCAGCAGCTGGGGGACCGCAAGGGTTGGTAATGAAAAACTGTTTTTT. As protein: CASSWGTARVGNEKLFF.

The rearrangement joins TRBV19 to TRBJ1-4; D not resolved. V was cut by 4 bases and J by 8 bases, with 11 bases left in between. There are 13 residues in the CDR3. The germline V gene has CDR1 LNHDA and CDR2 SQIVND (reference sequence). CDR3 DNA sequence: TGTGCCAGTAGTAAAGAGGCGCGGGAAAAACTGTTTTTT. Residues: CASSKEAREKLFF.

J is TRBJ1-1 and V is TRBV20-1, with D possibly matching TRBD1 (5 bases). The germline CDR1 and CDR2 sequences are DFQATT and SNEGSKA (reference sequence). Trimming removed 3 bases at V and 4 bases at J, with 12 bases between. CDR3 size: 13 residues. CDR3: CSASKPGLTEAFF. CDR3 coding DNA: TGCAGTGCTAGTAAACCGGGGCTCACTGAAGCTTTCTTT.

J is TRBJ2-7 and V is TRBV27; D may be TRBD1 (6 bases). Looked up from germline, CDR1 is MNHEY and CDR2 is SMNVEV (reference sequence). V shed 4 bases and J shed 1 base, with 14 bases lying between them. CDR3 length: 15 amino acids. The CDR3 is CASSSGQGISYEQYF. The CDR3 DNA sequence: TGTGCCAGCAGTTCCGGTCAGGGGATATCCTACGAGCAGTACTTC.

The gene calls are TRBV3-1 (or the pseudogene TRBV3-2) and TRBJ2-2; possibly TRBD2 for D (6 bases). This CDR3 is built from 16 residues. Germline-derived CDR1 and CDR2 are LGHDT and YNNKEL (reference sequence). The germline V and J ends were trimmed by 0 bases and 1 base, with 9 bases remaining between them. In DNA form, the CDR3 reads TGTGCCAGCAGCCAAGACGCGGGGAGGAACACCGGGGAGCTGTTTTTT. Translating it yields CASSQDAGRNTGELFF.

The V gene is TRBV5-5, the J gene TRBJ1-3; D gene uncertain. CDR3 length: 14 amino acids. Germline CDR1 SGHKS, CDR2 YYEKEE (reference sequence). V was cut by 0 bases and J by 2 bases, with 6 bases left in between. The CDR3, as DNA: TGTGCCAGCAGCTTGGAGGCCGCTGGAAACACCATATATTTT. The encoded protein is CASSLEAAGNTIYF.

The J gene is TRBJ2-3, the V gene TRBV6-5; D gene uncertain. This CDR3 region has 13 residues. Germline-derived CDR1 and CDR2 are MNHEY and SVGAGI. The V gene lost 6 bases and the J gene lost 3 bases, with 10 bases spanning the gap. CDR3 protein: CASRTDGTDTQYF. CDR3 DNA sequence: TGTGCCAGCAGAACGGACGGAACAGATACGCAGTATTTT.

V and J are TRBV7-2 and TRBJ1-5; maybe TRBD1 (5 bases). V was shortened by 1 base and J by 0 bases, with 13 bases between the two germline ends. CDR3 length equals 17 residues. From germline, CDR1 is SGHTA and CDR2 FQGNSA. DNA of the CDR3: TGTGCCAGCAGCTTAGGGAGGGCAGGGCTTAGCAATCAGCCCCAGCATTTT. Its protein is CASSLGRAGLSNQPQHF.

V gene TRBV14 combines with J gene TRBJ2-5; TRBD1 matches at 8 bases. V gave up 4 bases and J gave up 0 bases; unmatched junction bases: 10. CDR1 and CDR2 from the germline V gene are SGHDN and FVKESK. The CDR3 spans 17 residues. The CDR3: CASSRGQGFVYQETQYF. CDR3 DNA sequence: TGTGCCAGCAGCCGAGGACAGGGATTCGTGTACCAAGAGACCCAGTACTTC.

This chain uses TRBV24-1 with TRBJ2-5, with D perhaps TRBD1 (5 bases). CDR3 length: 14 residues. The V gene's germline CDR1 is KGHDR and CDR2 SFDVKD. V shed 0 bases and J shed 5 bases, with 9 bases lying between them. CDR3 protein: CATSDLAGSETQYF. The CDR3 DNA reads TGTGCCACCAGTGATTTGGCAGGGTCGGAGACCCAGTACTTC.

V and J are TRBV5-4 and TRBJ1-2; tentative D call: TRBD1 (5 bases). The length of the CDR3 is 13 residues. Per the germline V gene, CDR1 is SGHNT and CDR2 is YYREEE (reference sequence). Trimming pared 3 bases from V and 8 bases from J, leaving 14 bases between. The CDR3 sequence: CASSWLGEVGYTF. The DNA for the CDR3 is TGTGCCAGCAGCTGGTTGGGGGAAGTAGGCTACACCTTC.

This clone was found once. V and J are TRBV27 and TRBJ2-7; 13 nucleotides match TRBD2. CDR3 size: 18 residues. Germline trimming cut 4 bases from V and 6 bases from J; bases unmatched to any gene: 15. Germline CDR1 reads MNHEY; CDR2 reads SMNVEV (reference sequence). The CDR3 nucleotides are TGTGCCAGCAGTTCAGAGGGGACTAGCGGGATCGTCTACGGCGAGCAGTACTTC. Protein product: CASSSEGTSGIVYGEQYF.